This T cell receptor (beta chain) is drawn from a study of regulatory T cells in long-lasting Graves disease (dated by TCRdb to 2020 to 2023). Regarding the complete study: Persistent Graves' disease meant more than 5 years of antithyroid drug treatment with TSH receptor autoantibodies that stayed positive. Patients with persistent Graves' disease were compared with patients with newly diagnosed Graves' disease using TCR sequencing and RNA sequencing of peripheral blood. The study took place in China and was registered as a clinical trial. A total of roughly 35 samples underwent TCR sequencing: around 13 from persistent and around 20 from newly diagnosed Graves' disease patients. Persistent Graves' disease patients in the clinical cohort had taken antithyroid drugs for about 9.7 years on average.

The sample's time point label, decoded: persistent/refractory GD, antithyroid drugs over 5 years with positive TRAb. For both TCR sequencing and RNA sequencing, RNA was extracted from PBMCs in TRIzol. The diagnosis of Graves' disease was made according to American Thyroid Association guidelines. Recruitment of patients was carried out at an endocrinology department in Xi'an, China. Each patient gave approximately 10 milliliters of peripheral blood, collected in an EDTA anticoagulant tube. Ficoll Paque Plus density gradient separation was used to isolate PBMCs, and no further T cell sorting was done. RNA quality was checked with an Agilent 2100 Bioanalyzer and agarose gel, and concentration with a NanoDrop 2000. Broad study findings and their caveats: Sequencing and analysis were restricted to the TCR beta chain. The small sample size was acknowledged by the authors as a limitation that may reduce accuracy. Patients with persistent disease shared more public clonotypes (about 2,700) than newly diagnosed patients did (966). Because the primary lesion, thyroid tissue, could not be accessed, the study looked at peripheral blood alone. Compared with newly diagnosed patients, patients with persistent Graves' disease had lower TCR Shannon entropy and fewer highly expanded clones, which suggests clonal expansion.

The library was obtained by multiplex PCR. The sequencing machine was an Illumina HiSeq 4000. CDR3 regions were amplified by Arm-PCR with iRepertoire HTBI primers to construct TCR beta libraries. Before sequencing, the PCR products underwent gel purification. From the authors' description of their analysis: A total of 60 to 80 TRBV and about 13 TRBJ segments were identified across samples and were used for gene usage analysis of CDR3 amino acid clonotypes. Filtered high-quality paired reads were merged into contigs using COPE and FqMerger. BLAST was used to align contigs to the IMGT TRBV, TRBD and TRBJ reference genes, and CDR3 was defined following IMGT. Highly expanded clones were defined as clonotypes with a frequency above 0.1%. Shannon entropy served as the measure of repertoire diversity, while the Gini coefficient captured V-J evenness. Public clonotypes were defined as clonotypes shared by more than one individual. The raw public reads went through TCRdb reprocessing: fastp at Q25, MiXCR clone calling, in-frame beta chains kept. Rows merge per CDR3 protein into single entries with the most common DNA and genes. These V and J calls rely on TCRdb rather than the paper's analysis. The sample records around 400,000 distinct CDR3 sequences, 20% to 25% of which are singletons. Jointly, the top ten make up under 35% of the sample.

This clonotype came up many times. The clone's antigen remains unknown. It has no much larger one-base neighbor in the sample; base qualities were not kept. The sequence was collected from a woman between 40 and 55 years old with Graves disease. Donor details come from another sample of the same person, matched by shared clones. Sequences were derived from peripheral blood mononuclear cells (PBMCs), sampled when the disease was refractory, from a patient treated with antithyroid drugs.

The nucleotide sequence reads as follows: TGTGCCAGCAGTTTAGGACAGTCGAACACTGAAGCTTTCTTT. It codes for CASSLGQSNTEAFF. The chain joins TRBV6-5 to TRBJ1-1; tentative D gene TRBD1, with 6 bases matching. Cut back by 4 bases and 1 base, the V and J ends lie 10 bases apart. CDR1 MNHEY and CDR2 SVGAGI were looked up in the germline V gene. From cysteine to phenylalanine, the CDR3 is 14 amino acids long. The CDR3 DNA has 42 bases and is translated from base 1.